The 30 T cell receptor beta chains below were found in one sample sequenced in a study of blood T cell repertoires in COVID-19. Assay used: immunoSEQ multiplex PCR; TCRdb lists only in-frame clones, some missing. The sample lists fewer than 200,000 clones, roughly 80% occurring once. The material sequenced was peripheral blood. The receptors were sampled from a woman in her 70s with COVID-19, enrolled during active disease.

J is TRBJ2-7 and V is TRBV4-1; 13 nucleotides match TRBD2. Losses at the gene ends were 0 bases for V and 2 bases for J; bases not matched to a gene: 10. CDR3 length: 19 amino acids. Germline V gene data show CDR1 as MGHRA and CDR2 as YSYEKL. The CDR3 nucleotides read TGCGCCAGCAGCCAAGATCGAGGGACTAGCGGGATCGATCCCTACGAGCAGTACTTC. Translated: CASSQDRGTSGIDPYEQYF.

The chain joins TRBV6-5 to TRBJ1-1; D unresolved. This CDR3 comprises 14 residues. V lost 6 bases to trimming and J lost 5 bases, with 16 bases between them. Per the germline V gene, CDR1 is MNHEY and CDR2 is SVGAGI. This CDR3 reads CASRQTPGGTEAFF. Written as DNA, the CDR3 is TGTGCCAGCAGACAGACACCCGGTGGGACTGAAGCTTTCTTT.

CDR3 coding DNA: TGTGCCACCAGTGATGCCCGGACAGGGGGGGATGGCTACACCTTC. The encoded protein is CATSDARTGGDGYTF. The genes are TRBV24-1 and TRBJ1-2; 10 nucleotides align to TRBD1. The CDR3 is made up of 15 amino acids. Looked up from germline, CDR1 is KGHDR and CDR2 is SFDVKD. The V segment lost 3 bases and the J segment 6 bases; nucleotides outside the gene matches: 6.

DNA for the CDR3: TGTGCCAGCAGTTCGGCCACAGGGCTCCCCTATGGCTACACCTTC. Its translation is CASSSATGLPYGYTF. The V and J genes are TRBV28 and TRBJ1-2; D is perhaps TRBD1 (6 bases). V lost 4 bases and J 4 bases, leaving 16 bases between the germline ends. This CDR3 spans 15 amino acids. Germline V gene lookup returns CDR1 MDHEN and CDR2 SYDVKM.

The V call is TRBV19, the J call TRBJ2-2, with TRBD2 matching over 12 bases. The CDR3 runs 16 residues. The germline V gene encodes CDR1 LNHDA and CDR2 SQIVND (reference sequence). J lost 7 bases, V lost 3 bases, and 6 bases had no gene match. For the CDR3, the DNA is TGTGCCAGTAGTATTGGACTAGCGGGACAAAACGGGGAGCTGTTTTTT. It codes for CASSIGLAGQNGELFF.

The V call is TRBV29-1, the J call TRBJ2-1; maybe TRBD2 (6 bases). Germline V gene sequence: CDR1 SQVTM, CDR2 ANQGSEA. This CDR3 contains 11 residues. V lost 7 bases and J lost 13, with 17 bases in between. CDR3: CSASAEGRQFF. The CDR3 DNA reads TGCAGCGCTTCAGCGGAGGGACGCCAGTTCTTC.

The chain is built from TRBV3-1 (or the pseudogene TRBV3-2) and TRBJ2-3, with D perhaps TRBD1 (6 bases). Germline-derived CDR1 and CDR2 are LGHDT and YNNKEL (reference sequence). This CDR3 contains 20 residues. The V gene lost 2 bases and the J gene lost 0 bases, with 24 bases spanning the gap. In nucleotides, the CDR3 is TGTGCCAGCAGCCAATTTTCCCCTTTTGGGGGCCGCTCTAGCACAGATACGCAGTATTTT. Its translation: CASSQFSPFGGRSSTDTQYF.

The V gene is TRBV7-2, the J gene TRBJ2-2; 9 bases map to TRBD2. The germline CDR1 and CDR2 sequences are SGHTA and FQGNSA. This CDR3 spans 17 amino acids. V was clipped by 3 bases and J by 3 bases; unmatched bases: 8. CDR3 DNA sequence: TGTGCCAGCAGCTTTGGCGCGGCGGGAGGGCACACCGGGGAGCTGTTTTTT. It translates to CASSFGAAGGHTGELFF.

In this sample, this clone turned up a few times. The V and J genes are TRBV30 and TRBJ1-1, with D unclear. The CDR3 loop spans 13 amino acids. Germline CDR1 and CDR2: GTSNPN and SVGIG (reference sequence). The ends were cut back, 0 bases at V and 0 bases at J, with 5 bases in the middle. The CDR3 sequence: CAWSVQMNTEAFF. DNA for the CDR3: TGTGCCTGGAGTGTACAAATGAACACTGAAGCTTTCTTT.

The CDR3 here is CASSPRNSGVLDTQYF. The CDR3 DNA reads TGTGCCAGCAGCCCCCGTAATAGCGGGGTCCTTGATACGCAGTATTTT. The rearrangement links TRBV7-9 to TRBJ2-3; 8 bases align to TRBD2. V gave up 5 bases and J gave up 6 bases; unmatched junction bases: 13. Germline loops: CDR1 SEHNR, CDR2 FQNEAQ (reference sequence). The CDR3 is 16 residues long.

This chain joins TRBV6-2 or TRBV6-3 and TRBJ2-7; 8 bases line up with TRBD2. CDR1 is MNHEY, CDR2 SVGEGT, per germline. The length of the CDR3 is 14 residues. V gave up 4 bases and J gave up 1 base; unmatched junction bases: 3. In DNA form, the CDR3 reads TGTGCCAGCAGTTTAGCGGGGCCATCCTACGAGCAGTACTTC. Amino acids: CASSLAGPSYEQYF.

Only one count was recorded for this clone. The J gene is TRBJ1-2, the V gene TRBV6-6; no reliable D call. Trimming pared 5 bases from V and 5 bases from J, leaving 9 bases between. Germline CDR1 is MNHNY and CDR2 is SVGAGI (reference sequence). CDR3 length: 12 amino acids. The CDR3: CASSKQSYGYTF. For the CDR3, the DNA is TGTGCCAGCAGTAAACAGTCATATGGCTACACCTTC.

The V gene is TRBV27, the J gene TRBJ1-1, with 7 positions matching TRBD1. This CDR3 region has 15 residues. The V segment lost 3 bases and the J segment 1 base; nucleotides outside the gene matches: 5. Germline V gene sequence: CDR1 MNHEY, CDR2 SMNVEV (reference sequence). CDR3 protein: CASSFLGQQNTEAFF. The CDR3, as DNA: TGTGCCAGCAGTTTTTTGGGACAGCAGAACACTGAAGCTTTCTTT.

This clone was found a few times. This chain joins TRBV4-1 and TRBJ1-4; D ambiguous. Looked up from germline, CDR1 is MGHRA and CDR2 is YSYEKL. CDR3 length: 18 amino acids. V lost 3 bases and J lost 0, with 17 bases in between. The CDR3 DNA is TGCGCCAGCAGCCAGATCCCAGGTATTAGAGCAACTAATGAAAAACTGTTTTTT. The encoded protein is CASSQIPGIRATNEKLFF.

The CDR3 DNA reads TGCGCCAGCAGCCTTAACGCGGGAGGAAACGAGCAGTACTTC. The encoded protein is CASSLNAGGNEQYF. V usage is TRBV4-3 and J usage is TRBJ2-7; 8 nucleotides agree with TRBD2. Germline trimming cut 4 bases from V and 5 bases from J; bases unmatched to any gene: 7. The germline V gene has CDR1 LGHNA and CDR2 YSLEER. The CDR3 contains 14 residues.

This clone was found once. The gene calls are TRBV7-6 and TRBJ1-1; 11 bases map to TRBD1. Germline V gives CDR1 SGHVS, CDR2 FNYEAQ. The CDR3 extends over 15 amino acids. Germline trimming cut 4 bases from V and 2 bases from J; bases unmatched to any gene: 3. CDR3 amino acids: CASSWDRGGNTEAFF. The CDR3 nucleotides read TGTGCCAGCAGCTGGGACAGGGGGGGCAACACTGAAGCTTTCTTT. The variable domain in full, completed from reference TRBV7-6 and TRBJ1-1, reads GAGVSQSPRYKVTKRGQDVALRCDPISGHVSLYWYRQALGQGPEFLTYFNYEAQQDKSGLPNDRFSAERPEGSISTLTIQRTEQRDSAMYRCASSWDRGGNTEAFFGQGTRLTVV.

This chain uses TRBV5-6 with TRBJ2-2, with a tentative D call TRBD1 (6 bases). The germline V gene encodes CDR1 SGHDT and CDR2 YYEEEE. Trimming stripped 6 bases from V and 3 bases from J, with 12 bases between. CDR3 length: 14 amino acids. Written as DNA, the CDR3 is TGTGCCAGCATCGGCAGGGGCTACACCGGGGAGCTGTTTTTT. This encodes CASIGRGYTGELFF.

DNA of the CDR3: TGTGCCAGCAGGGCAGGTGGAACCTATGGCTACACCTTC. The encoded protein is CASRAGGTYGYTF. The chain links TRBV12-3 or TRBV12-4 to TRBJ1-2; D unresolved. The CDR3 has 13 residues. Between the trimmed V and J ends, which lost 6 bases and 4 bases, there was a span of 12 bases.

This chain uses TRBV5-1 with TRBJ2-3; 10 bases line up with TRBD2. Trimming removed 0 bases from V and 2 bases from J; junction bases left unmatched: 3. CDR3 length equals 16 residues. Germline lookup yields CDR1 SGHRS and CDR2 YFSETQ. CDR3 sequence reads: CASSLGLAGFTDTQYF. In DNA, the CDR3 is TGCGCCAGCAGCTTGGGACTAGCGGGTTTCACAGATACGCAGTATTTT.

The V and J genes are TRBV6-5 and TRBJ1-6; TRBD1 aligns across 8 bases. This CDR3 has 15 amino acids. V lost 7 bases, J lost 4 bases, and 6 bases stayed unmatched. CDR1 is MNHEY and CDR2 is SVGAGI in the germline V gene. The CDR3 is CASKRQGTYNSPLHF. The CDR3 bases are TGTGCCAGCAAACGACAGGGGACGTATAATTCACCCCTCCACTTT.

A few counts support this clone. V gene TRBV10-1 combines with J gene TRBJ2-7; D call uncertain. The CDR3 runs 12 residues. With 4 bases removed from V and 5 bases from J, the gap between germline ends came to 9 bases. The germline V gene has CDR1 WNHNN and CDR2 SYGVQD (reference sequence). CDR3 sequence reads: CASSVRPHEQYF. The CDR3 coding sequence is TGCGCCAGCAGTGTCAGGCCCCACGAGCAGTACTTC.

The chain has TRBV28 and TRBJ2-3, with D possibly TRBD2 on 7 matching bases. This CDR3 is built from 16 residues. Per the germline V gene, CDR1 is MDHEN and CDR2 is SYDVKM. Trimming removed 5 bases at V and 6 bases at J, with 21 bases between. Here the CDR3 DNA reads TGTGCCAGCAGTACGGTGGGGGCTAGCGGCAGGGATACGCAGTATTTT. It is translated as CASSTVGASGRDTQYF. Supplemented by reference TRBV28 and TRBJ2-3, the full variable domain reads DVKVTQSSRYLVKRTGEKVFLECVQDMDHENMFWYRQDPGLGLRLIYFSYDVKMKEKGDIPEGYSVSREKKERFSLILESASTNQTSMYLCASSTVGASGRDTQYFGPGTRLTVL.

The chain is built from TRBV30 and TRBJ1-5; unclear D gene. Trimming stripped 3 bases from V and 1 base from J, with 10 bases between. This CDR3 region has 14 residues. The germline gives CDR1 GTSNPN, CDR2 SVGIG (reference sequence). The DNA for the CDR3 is TGTGCCTGGAGCGCGGAACCGAGCAATCAGCCCCAGCATTTT. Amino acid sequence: CAWSAEPSNQPQHF.

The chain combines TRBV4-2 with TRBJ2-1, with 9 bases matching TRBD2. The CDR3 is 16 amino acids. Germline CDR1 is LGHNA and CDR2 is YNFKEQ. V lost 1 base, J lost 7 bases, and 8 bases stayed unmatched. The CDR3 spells CASSQVAGGPRNEQFF. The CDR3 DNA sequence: TGTGCCAGCAGCCAAGTCGCGGGAGGGCCAAGAAATGAGCAGTTCTTC.

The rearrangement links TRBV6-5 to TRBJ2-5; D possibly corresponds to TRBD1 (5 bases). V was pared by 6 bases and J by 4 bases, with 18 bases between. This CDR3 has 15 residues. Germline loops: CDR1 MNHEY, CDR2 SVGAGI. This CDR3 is CASRQSRSRGETQYF. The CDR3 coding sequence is TGTGCCAGCAGGCAAAGCCGAAGTAGGGGAGAGACCCAGTACTTC.

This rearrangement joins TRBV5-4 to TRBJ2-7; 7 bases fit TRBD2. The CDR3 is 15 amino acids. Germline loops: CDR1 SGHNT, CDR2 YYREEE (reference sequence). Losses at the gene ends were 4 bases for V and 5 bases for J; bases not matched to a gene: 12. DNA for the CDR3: TGTGCCAGCAGCGCTCCCCCCGGGGGGAACAACGAGCAGTACTTC. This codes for CASSAPPGGNNEQYF.

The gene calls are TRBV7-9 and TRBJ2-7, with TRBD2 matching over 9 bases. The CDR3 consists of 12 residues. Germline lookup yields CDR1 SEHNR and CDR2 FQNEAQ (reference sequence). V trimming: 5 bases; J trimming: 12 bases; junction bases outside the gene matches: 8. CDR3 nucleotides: TGTGCCAGCAGCGTCATAGCGGGAGTACTGTACTTC. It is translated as CASSVIAGVLYF.

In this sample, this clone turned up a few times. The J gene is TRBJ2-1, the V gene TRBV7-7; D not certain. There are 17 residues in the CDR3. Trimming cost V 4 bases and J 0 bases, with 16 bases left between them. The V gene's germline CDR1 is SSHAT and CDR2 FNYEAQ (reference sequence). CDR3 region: CASSSNAWRSSYNEQFF. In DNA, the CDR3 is TGTGCCAGCAGCTCAAATGCCTGGCGGAGCTCCTACAATGAGCAGTTCTTC.

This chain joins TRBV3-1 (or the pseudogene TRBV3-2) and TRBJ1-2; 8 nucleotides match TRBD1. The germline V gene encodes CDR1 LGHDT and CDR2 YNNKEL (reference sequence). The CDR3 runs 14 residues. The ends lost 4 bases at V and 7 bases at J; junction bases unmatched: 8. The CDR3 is CASSRLDRVSGYTF. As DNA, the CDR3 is TGTGCCAGCAGCCGGCTGGACAGGGTGAGTGGCTACACCTTC.

CDR3 residues: CASSGGTSQLGGGANVLTF. The CDR3 DNA is TGCGCCAGCAGCGGGGGGACTAGCCAGCTGGGAGGCGGGGCCAACGTCCTGACTTTC. The V call is TRBV5-1, the J call TRBJ2-6; 9 nucleotides line up with TRBD2. CDR1 is SGHRS, CDR2 YFSETQ, per germline. Trimming took 4 bases from V and 4 from J; bases not matched to a gene: 15. CDR3 size: 19 residues.